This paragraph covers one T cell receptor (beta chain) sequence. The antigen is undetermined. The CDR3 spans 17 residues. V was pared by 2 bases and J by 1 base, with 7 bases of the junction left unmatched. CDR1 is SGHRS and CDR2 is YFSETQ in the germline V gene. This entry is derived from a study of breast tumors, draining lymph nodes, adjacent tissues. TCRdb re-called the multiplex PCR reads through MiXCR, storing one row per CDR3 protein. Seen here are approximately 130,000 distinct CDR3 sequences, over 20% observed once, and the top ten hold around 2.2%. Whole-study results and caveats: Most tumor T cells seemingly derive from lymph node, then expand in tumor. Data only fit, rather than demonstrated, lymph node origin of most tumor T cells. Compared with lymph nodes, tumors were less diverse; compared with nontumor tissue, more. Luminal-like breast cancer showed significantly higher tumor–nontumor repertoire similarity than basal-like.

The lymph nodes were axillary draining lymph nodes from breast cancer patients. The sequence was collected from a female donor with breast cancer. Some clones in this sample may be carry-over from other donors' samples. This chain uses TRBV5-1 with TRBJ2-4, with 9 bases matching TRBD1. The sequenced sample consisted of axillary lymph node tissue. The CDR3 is CASSLTGQGSAKNIQYF. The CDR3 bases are TGCGCCAGCAGCTTAACAGGACAGGGGTCGGCCAAAAACATTCAGTACTTC.